Sequencing of this T cell receptor beta chain was carried out in a study of CD8 T cells in ankylosing spondylitis. This clonotype was seen a few times. Losses at the gene ends were 4 bases for V and 5 bases for J; bases not matched to a gene: 8. This CDR3 contains 14 residues. Germline V gene lookup returns CDR1 DFQATT and CDR2 SNEGSKA (reference sequence). Making use of molecular barcodes, quantitative 5'-RACE generated TCR beta libraries. One entry per CDR3 protein, called by TCRdb with MiXCR from the 5' RACE reads. Among approximately 39,000 distinct CDR3 sequences listed, 13% were seen once. The material sequenced was synovial fluid, either unsorted or a sorted T cell fraction (not recorded which). The source of this sequence is a male donor with ankylosing spondylitis. The gene calls are TRBV20-1 and TRBJ1-5, with 7 bases lining up with TRBD1. CDR3 in amino acids: CSANPGQQHQPQHF. Written as DNA, the CDR3 is TGCAGTGCTAACCCGGGACAGCAACATCAGCCCCAGCATTTT.